This TCR beta chain was recorded in a study of shared clonotypes between healthy human individuals. Across the whole study: The composition of the donors was two women and a few men aged 18 to 49.

As defined, naive CD8 cells were CD45RO-negative and positively selected for CCR7, with terminally differentiated effector memory CD45RA+ cells excluded. The method was immunoSEQ multiplex PCR; TCRdb's version includes in-frame clones alone and lacks a portion of them. The sample holds 2 million to 2.5 million clones, around 96% seen once. Sequencing input: naive CD8+ T cells sorted from blood. This sequence was found in a man between 18 and 29 years old in good health.

CDR3 DNA sequence: TGTGCCAGCAGCTTGGGTGGACAGTACAATGAGCAGTTCTTC. Its protein product is CASSLGGQYNEQFF. The V gene is TRBV7-3, the J gene TRBJ2-1; maybe TRBD1 (6 bases). Trimming shortened V by 3 bases and J by 4 bases, and 10 bases separated the two germline ends. Germline V lookup: CDR1 SGHTA, CDR2 FQGTGA. This CDR3 has 14 amino acids.